This section outlines one T cell receptor beta chain sequence together with its context. Its antigen is not identified. This specimen comes from a study of siplizumab effects on memory and regulatory T cells. Broader study findings: Siplizumab brought about a significant reduction in alloreactive sequences traceable to unstimulated CD4+ memory cells. Solely a minor proportion of alloreactive clones could be assigned to unstimulated subsets. Proliferating Tregs taken from siplizumab cultures were not shown to have a confirmed suppressive function.

The CDR3 length is 15 residues. The germline V and J ends were trimmed by 0 bases and 1 base, with 8 bases remaining between them. From germline, CDR1 is SGHAT and CDR2 FQNNGV. Assays were performed on 9.7 x 10^4 or so TCR templates per sample. Libraries were prepared by immunoSEQ multiplex PCR; TCRdb keeps only in-frame clonotypes and omits some of them. The sample has some 100,000 clones; approximately 97% are singletons. The clonotype comes from a human donor in good health. The sample consisted of naive CD4+ T cells sorted from blood. The chain couples TRBV11-2 to TRBJ2-3; maybe TRBD1 (6 bases). The CDR3 spells CASSLDKGGTDTQYF. The DNA for the CDR3 is TGTGCCAGCAGCTTAGATAAGGGGGGCACAGATACGCAGTATTTT.